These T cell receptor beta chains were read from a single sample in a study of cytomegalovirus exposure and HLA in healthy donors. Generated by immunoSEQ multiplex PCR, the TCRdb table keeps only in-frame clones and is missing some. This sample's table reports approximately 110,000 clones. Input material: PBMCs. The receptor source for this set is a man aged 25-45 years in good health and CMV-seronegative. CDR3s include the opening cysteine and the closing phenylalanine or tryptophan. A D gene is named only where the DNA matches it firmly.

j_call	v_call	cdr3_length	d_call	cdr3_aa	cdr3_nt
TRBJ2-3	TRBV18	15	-	CASSPPDRVADTQYF	TGTGCCAGCTCACCCCCCGACCGAGTAGCCGATACGCAGTATTTT
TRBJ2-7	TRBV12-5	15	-	CASGFPGMSSYEQYF	TGTGCTAGTGGTTTCCCCGGGATGAGCTCCTACGAGCAGTACTTC
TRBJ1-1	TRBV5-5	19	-	CASSPGVGTRGTGLTEAFF	TGTGCCAGCAGCCCCGGAGTGGGGACTAGAGGTACCGGGTTGACTGAAGCTTTCTTT
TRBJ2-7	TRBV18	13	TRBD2	CASSPGLSYEQYF	TGTGCCAGCTCACCGGGACTATCCTACGAGCAGTACTTC
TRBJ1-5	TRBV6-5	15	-	CASSYSSGGNQPQHF	TGTGCCAGCAGTTACTCGAGTGGGGGGAATCAGCCCCAGCATTTT
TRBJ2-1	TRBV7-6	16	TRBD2	CASSSSGRKPYNEQFF	TGTGCCAGCAGCTCGAGCGGGAGAAAACCCTACAATGAGCAGTTCTTC
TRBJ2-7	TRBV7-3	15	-	CASSLTRGPSYEQYF	TGTGCCAGCAGCTTAACGCGGGGGCCATCCTACGAGCAGTACTTC
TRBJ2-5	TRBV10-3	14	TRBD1	CAISEGQGWETQYF	TGTGCCATCAGTGAAGGACAGGGATGGGAGACCCAGTACTTC
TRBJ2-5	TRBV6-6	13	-	CASSYSGEGAQYF	TGTGCCAGCAGTTACTCAGGGGAGGGGGCCCAGTACTTC
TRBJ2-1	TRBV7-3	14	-	CASSPSTTYNEQFF	TGTGCCAGCAGCCCGTCGACTACCTACAATGAGCAGTTCTTC
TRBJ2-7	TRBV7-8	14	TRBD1	CASSLTGRSSEQYF	TGTGCCAGCAGCTTGACAGGGAGAAGCTCCGAGCAGTACTTC
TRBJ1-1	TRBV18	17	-	CASSPQEIYSGSSEAFF	TGTGCCAGCTCACCACAAGAAATCTATTCAGGGTCGTCTGAAGCTTTCTTT
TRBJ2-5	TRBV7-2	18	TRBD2	CASSLVASGGADQETQYF	TGTGCCAGCAGCTTAGTGGCTAGCGGGGGAGCGGACCAAGAGACCCAGTACTTC
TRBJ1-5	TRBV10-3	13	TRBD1	CAITGGGGQPQHF	TGTGCCATCACAGGGGGCGGTGGTCAGCCCCAGCATTTT